The 29 T cell receptor beta chains below come from one sample, sequenced in a study of beta chain features in type 1 diabetes. Points from the study as a whole: Moderate but significant shortening of TCRB CDR3s was recorded in all four CD4+ subsets from Type 1 diabetes patients.

Expressed TCRB transcripts were sequenced, since all the RNA that had been isolated was reverse transcribed. Generated by immunoSEQ multiplex PCR, the TCRdb table keeps only in-frame clones and is missing some. The table includes roughly 230,000 clones, 11% detected once. Which antigens these TCRs recognize remains unknown. Sequenced material: naive CD4+ T cells from blood. Receptor source: a man aged 25 to 45 with type 1 diabetes.

V is TRBV29-1 and J is TRBJ2-1; 10 nucleotides align to TRBD2. Per the germline V gene, CDR1 is SQVTM and CDR2 is ANQGSEA. Trimming cost V 3 bases and J 8 bases; bases outside gene matches: 4. The CDR3 totals 13 residues. The CDR3 here is CSVESGGADEQFF. The CDR3 DNA follows: TGCAGCGTTGAGAGCGGGGGGGCGGATGAGCAGTTCTTC.

Worth noting for this clone: The same CDR3 arises from other DNA sequences in this sample as well. The J gene is TRBJ2-1, the V gene TRBV5-1; 9 positions agree with TRBD1. J lost 7 bases, V lost 2 bases, and 4 bases had no gene match. The CDR3 has 14 amino acids. Per the germline V gene, CDR1 is SGHRS and CDR2 is YFSETQ. CDR3 region: CASSFRQGGNEQFF. DNA for the CDR3: TGCGCCAGCAGCTTCCGACAGGGGGGGAATGAGCAGTTCTTC.

The chain couples TRBV29-1 to TRBJ1-3; D gene unclear. CDR1 is SQVTM, CDR2 ANQGSEA, per germline. CDR3 length: 13 residues. Trimming took off 6 bases at V and 6 bases at J, with 15 bases between the two ends. The CDR3 protein is CSVPGGQENTIYF. The CDR3 coding sequence is TGCAGCGTGCCAGGTGGGCAAGAAAACACCATATATTTT.

The chain combines TRBV4-1 with TRBJ1-1; perhaps TRBD1 as D (6 bases). V dropped 0 bases and J dropped 10 bases, with 12 bases sitting between them. The CDR3 contains 13 residues. The germline gives CDR1 MGHRA, CDR2 YSYEKL. CDR3 DNA: TGCGCCAGCAGCCAAGAAAGGGGGAGAGGAGCTTTCTTT. It codes for CASSQERGRGAFF.

This clone showed up just a few times. The chain recombines TRBV5-1 with TRBJ1-2; D unresolved. Germline V gene data show CDR1 as SGHRS and CDR2 as YFSETQ. There are 16 residues in the CDR3. V was clipped by 0 bases and J by 4 bases, with 16 bases between them. The CDR3 sequence: CASSLGAPSNSYGYTF. The CDR3, as DNA: TGCGCCAGCAGCTTGGGGGCCCCATCTAACTCCTATGGCTACACCTTC.

The chain recombines TRBV7-9 with TRBJ2-7, with a possible D match to TRBD2 (6 bases). V was pared by 5 bases and J by 7 bases, with 18 bases between. The V gene's germline CDR1 is SEHNR and CDR2 FQNEAQ (reference sequence). This CDR3 region has 14 residues. The CDR3 region is CASSLDRLGREQYF. CDR3 DNA: TGTGCCAGCAGCCTTGACCGCCTGGGGAGGGAGCAGTACTTC.

The J gene is TRBJ2-7, the V gene TRBV7-2; 8 positions agree with TRBD1. The CDR3 extends over 12 amino acids. The germline V gene encodes CDR1 SGHTA and CDR2 FQGNSA. V trimming: 5 bases; J trimming: 6 bases; junction bases outside the gene matches: 3. The CDR3: CASSIDRGEQYF. The CDR3 DNA reads as TGTGCCAGCAGCATTGACAGGGGCGAGCAGTACTTC.

The CDR3 protein is CASSPERARSPLHF. CDR3 bases: TGTGCCAGCTCACCCGAGAGGGCGAGGTCACCCCTCCACTTT. The rearrangement links TRBV18 to TRBJ1-6; D remains ambiguous. The CDR3 is 14 amino acids. Per the germline V gene, CDR1 is KGHSH and CDR2 is LQKENI. V was cut by 3 bases and J by 10 bases, with 13 bases left in between.

This clone turned up a few times. The chain combines TRBV29-1 with TRBJ2-3; 7 nucleotides agree with TRBD1. There are 15 residues in the CDR3. Germline V gene sequence: CDR1 SQVTM, CDR2 ANQGSEA. With 2 bases clipped from V and 0 bases from J, the junction kept 5 bases outside the gene matches. The CDR3 DNA sequence: TGCAGCGTTGAAAAGGGGGCTGCTAGCACAGATACGCAGTATTTT. Protein product: CSVEKGAASTDTQYF.

The chain combines TRBV25-1 with TRBJ2-5; D perhaps matches TRBD1 (6 bases). From germline, CDR1 is MGHDK and CDR2 SYGVNS. V was clipped by 4 bases and J by 6 bases, with 18 bases between them. The CDR3 sequence is 15 residues long. The CDR3 protein is CASSVAGERGKTQYF. CDR3 nucleotide sequence: TGTGCCAGCAGTGTCGCCGGGGAGAGGGGGAAGACCCAGTACTTC.

CDR3 in amino acids: CATDRGPGANVLTF. DNA of the CDR3: TGCGCCACCGACAGGGGGCCCGGGGCCAACGTCCTGACTTTC. The chain employs TRBV5-1 and TRBJ2-6; 10 nucleotides line up with TRBD1. Germline trimming cut 9 bases from V and 4 bases from J; bases unmatched to any gene: 4. In germline, CDR1 is SGHRS, CDR2 YFSETQ. The CDR3 sequence is 14 residues long.

There are a few counts of this clone. This chain connects TRBV4-2 to TRBJ2-7, with 13 bases fitting TRBD2. Unmatched junction bases numbered 3, after V lost 4 bases and J lost 3 bases. This CDR3 has 15 amino acids. Germline CDR1 is LGHNA and CDR2 is YNFKEQ. For the CDR3, the DNA is TGTGCCAGCAGCCCCAGACTAGCGGGGGGCTACGAGCAGTACTTC. Translated, it gives CASSPRLAGGYEQYF.

This clone was observed a handful of times. The rearrangement joins TRBV7-2 to TRBJ2-3; maybe TRBD2 (6 bases). Germline V lookup: CDR1 SGHTA, CDR2 FQGNSA. Trimming removed 8 bases from V and 2 bases from J, with 17 bases in between. The length of the CDR3 is 15 residues. The CDR3 loop reads CASFRGGTITDTQYF. In DNA, the CDR3 is TGTGCCAGCTTCAGAGGAGGGACGATCACAGATACGCAGTATTTT.

CDR3 sequence (DNA): TGTGCCTGGAGTCTTCGACAGGGCAGTAACTATGGCTACACCTTC. Its protein is CAWSLRQGSNYGYTF. The chain recombines TRBV30 with TRBJ1-2; 7 bases are shared with TRBD1. CDR1 and CDR2 (germline): GTSNPN, SVGIG (reference sequence). The ends lost 2 bases at V and 1 base at J; junction bases unmatched: 7. The CDR3 is 15 amino acids.

Details on this clone: Other DNA sequences in the sample encode the same CDR3. V is TRBV11-2 and J is TRBJ1-2; maybe TRBD1 (6 bases). From germline, CDR1 is SGHAT and CDR2 FQNNGV. Trimming took off 4 bases at V and 2 bases at J, with 8 bases between the two ends. This CDR3 has 13 amino acids. In DNA, the CDR3 is TGTGCCAGCAGCTCCGGACAGAACTATGGCTACACCTTC. Its protein product is CASSSGQNYGYTF.

The V and J genes are TRBV5-6 and TRBJ1-5, with D tentatively TRBD1 (6 bases). V lost 0 bases, J lost 1 base, and 8 bases lay in between. CDR1 and CDR2 (germline): SGHDT, YYEEEE. This CDR3 has 15 amino acids. CDR3 loop: CASSLGRGSNQPQHF. DNA for the CDR3: TGTGCCAGCAGCTTGGGCAGGGGAAGCAATCAGCCCCAGCATTTT.

This clone came up a few times. The chain joins TRBV2 to TRBJ1-5; 7 bases agree with TRBD1. In germline, CDR1 is SNHLY, CDR2 FYNNEI. V shed 6 bases and J 5 bases; nucleotides not matched to a gene: 10. CDR3 length equals 15 residues. The CDR3 is CASRAKTGLDQPQHF. The CDR3 bases are TGTGCCAGCAGGGCAAAGACAGGGTTAGATCAGCCCCAGCATTTT.

The rearrangement links TRBV11-2 to TRBJ2-1; 7 bases align to TRBD2. V gave up 1 base and J gave up 6 bases; unmatched junction bases: 6. The CDR3 length is 15 residues. Germline loops: CDR1 SGHAT, CDR2 FQNNGV. CDR3 loop: CASSLGGRAVNEQFF. CDR3 nucleotide sequence: TGTGCCAGCAGCTTAGGGGGGAGGGCCGTCAATGAGCAGTTCTTC.

This clone showed up just a few times. CDR3 sequence (DNA): TGTGCCTGGAGTGGGGGAGGACAGGGGGCTGGTCAGCCCCAGCATTTT. It codes for CAWSGGGQGAGQPQHF. The V gene is TRBV30, the J gene TRBJ1-5, with 11 bases that match TRBD1. Germline values: CDR1 GTSNPN, CDR2 SVGIG (reference sequence). V shed 1 base, J shed 6 bases, and the junction held 8 bases outside the gene matches. There are 16 residues in the CDR3.

This clone has more than one count but fewer than ten. Other DNA sequences in the sample encode the same CDR3. The chain employs TRBV15 and TRBJ2-7; D ambiguous. Trimming took 0 bases from V and 3 from J, leaving 6 bases between them. This CDR3 comprises 13 residues. The germline gives CDR1 LNHNV, CDR2 YYDKDF (reference sequence). Here the CDR3 DNA reads TGTGCCACCAGCAGAGATAGTGGCTACGAGCAGTACTTC. This codes for CATSRDSGYEQYF. The whole variable domain, remainder taken from reference TRBV15 and TRBJ2-7, is DAMVIQNPRYQVTQFGKPVTLSCSQTLNHNVMYWYQQKSSQAPKLLFHYYDKDFNNEADTPDNFQSRRPNTSFCFLDIRSPGLGDTAMYLCATSRDSGYEQYFGPGTRLTVT.

This chain links TRBV5-4 with TRBJ2-4, with D possibly being TRBD2 (5 bases). V shed 2 bases and J shed 7 bases, with 13 bases lying between them. From germline, CDR1 is SGHNT and CDR2 YYREEE (reference sequence). CDR3 length equals 14 residues. Here the CDR3 DNA reads TGTGCCAGCAGCTTACCCGGGGATAGGAACATTCAGTACTTC. Encoded protein: CASSLPGDRNIQYF.

This clone came up a few times. The chain employs TRBV30 and TRBJ1-4; possible D gene TRBD1, 5 bases. V shed 0 bases and J shed 7 bases, with 15 bases lying between them. The V gene's germline CDR1 is GTSNPN and CDR2 SVGIG (reference sequence). This CDR3 region has 15 residues. In DNA, the CDR3 is TGTGCCTGGAGTGTCTGGCCCGGGGGAGGTGAAAAACTGTTTTTT. Translation gives CAWSVWPGGGEKLFF.

This clone turned up a few times. The chain uses TRBV7-9 and TRBJ1-4, with 7 bases that match TRBD1. Germline CDR1 and CDR2: SEHNR and FQNEAQ (reference sequence). Unmatched junction bases numbered 2, after V lost 6 bases and J lost 1 base. The length of the CDR3 is 14 residues. As DNA, the CDR3 is TGTGCCAGCAGGAGACAGGGAACTAATGAAAAACTGTTTTTT. It encodes CASRRQGTNEKLFF.

The table lists this clone with a few counts. The chain uses TRBV18 and TRBJ2-7; 7 bases line up with TRBD2. Germline CDR1 KGHSH, CDR2 LQKENI. This CDR3 has 14 amino acids. With V trimmed by 0 bases and J by 5 bases, 4 bases remained unmatched. The CDR3 is CASSPPSGRDEQYF. The CDR3 coding sequence is TGTGCCAGCTCACCACCGTCGGGGAGGGACGAGCAGTACTTC.

The V call is TRBV29-1, the J call TRBJ1-1; maybe TRBD1 (5 bases). The V gene's germline CDR1 is SQVTM and CDR2 ANQGSEA. With 2 bases removed from V and 2 bases from J, the gap between germline ends came to 18 bases. The CDR3 spans 16 residues. CDR3 region: CSVEKDKTGPNTEAFF. The CDR3 DNA follows: TGCAGCGTTGAAAAGGATAAAACAGGACCTAACACTGAAGCTTTCTTT.

The genes are TRBV28 and TRBJ2-1; 8 bases match TRBD1. CDR3 length equals 15 residues. Germline V gene sequence: CDR1 MDHEN, CDR2 SYDVKM. V gave up 3 bases and J gave up 6 bases; unmatched junction bases: 7. The CDR3, as DNA: TGTGCCAGCAGTTTCACGGACAGGGCTTCCAATGAGCAGTTCTTC. Protein product: CASSFTDRASNEQFF. Using reference TRBV28 and TRBJ2-1 for the parts outside the CDR3, the full variable domain is DVKVTQSSRYLVKRTGEKVFLECVQDMDHENMFWYRQDPGLGLRLIYFSYDVKMKEKGDIPEGYSVSREKKERFSLILESASTNQTSMYLCASSFTDRASNEQFFGPGTRLTVL.

The chain uses TRBV7-2 and TRBJ2-2, with TRBD1 identical over 8 bases. V lost 5 bases to trimming and J lost 3 bases; unmatched junction nucleotides: 8. Germline CDR1 and CDR2: SGHTA and FQGNSA. The CDR3 contains 16 residues. The CDR3 DNA sequence: TGTGCCAGCAGCGCCAGGACAGGGAGGTACACCGGGGAGCTGTTTTTT. This codes for CASSARTGRYTGELFF. The whole variable domain, remainder taken from reference TRBV7-2 and TRBJ2-2, is GAGVSQSPSNKVTEKGKDVELRCDPISGHTALYWYRQSLGQGLEFLIYFQGNSAPDKSGLPSDRFSAERTGGSVSTLTIQRTQQEDSAVYLCASSARTGRYTGELFFGEGSRLTVL.

This rearrangement joins TRBV4-3 to TRBJ2-7; a weak D match, TRBD1 (5 bases). V lost 4 bases and J lost 3, with 13 bases in between. The length of the CDR3 is 14 residues. Looked up from germline, CDR1 is LGHNA and CDR2 is YSLEER. CDR3 amino acids: CASSRSRQGYEQYF. Here the CDR3 DNA reads TGCGCCAGCAGCCGCTCCCGGCAGGGCTACGAGCAGTACTTC.

The V call is TRBV28, the J call TRBJ2-5; a weak D match, TRBD2 (5 bases). CDR1 MDHEN and CDR2 SYDVKM come from the germline V gene. This CDR3 has 12 residues. Trimming removed 5 bases from V and 5 bases from J, with 9 bases in between. The CDR3 DNA is TGTGCCAGCAGTCTAGCTTGGGAGACCCAGTACTTC. Its protein is CASSLAWETQYF.